This T cell receptor (beta chain) was captured in a study of T cell changes during pregnancy in multiple sclerosis. The germline V gene has CDR1 SGHRS and CDR2 YFSETQ. This CDR3 region has 14 residues. V was pared by 0 bases and J by 6 bases, with 2 bases of the junction left unmatched. The assay was immunoSEQ multiplex PCR, and TCRdb's table has in-frame clones only and misses some. This sample carries about 40,000 clones, roughly 89% of them seen once, and the ten largest clones take roughly 1.1%. The input for sequencing was CD4+ T cells from peripheral blood mononuclear cells, taken in the first trimester of pregnancy. This clonotype originated in a female donor with multiple sclerosis, enrolled in a pregnancy study. The chain combines TRBV5-1 with TRBJ2-2; 7 bases line up with TRBD1. CDR3 region: CASSLGQGAGELFF. In DNA, the CDR3 is TGCGCCAGCAGCTTGGGGCAGGGGGCCGGGGAGCTGTTTTTT.